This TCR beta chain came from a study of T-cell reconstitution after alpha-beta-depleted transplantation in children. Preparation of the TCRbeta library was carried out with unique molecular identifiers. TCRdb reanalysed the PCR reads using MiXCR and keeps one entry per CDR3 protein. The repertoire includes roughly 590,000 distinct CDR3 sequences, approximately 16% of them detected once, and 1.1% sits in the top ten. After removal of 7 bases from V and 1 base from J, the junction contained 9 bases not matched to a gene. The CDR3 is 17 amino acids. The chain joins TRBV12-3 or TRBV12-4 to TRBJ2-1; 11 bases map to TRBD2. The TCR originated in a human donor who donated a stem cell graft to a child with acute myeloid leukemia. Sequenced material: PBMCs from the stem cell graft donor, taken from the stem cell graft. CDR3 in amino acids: CASILGASGGSYNEQFF. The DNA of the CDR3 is TGTGCCAGCATCCTAGGGGCTAGCGGGGGGTCCTACAATGAGCAGTTCTTC.